Described below is a single TCR beta chain sequence and its context. The antigen is not known. These data originate in a study of T cell responses to AZD1222 COVID-19 vaccine. The study, taken as a whole, reports: Unmutated variant regions are reportedly targeted by nearly half of spike-specific TCRs. Baseline seropositivity characterized only 5 to 7 AZD1222 recipients.

Clones were sequenced by immunoSEQ multiplex PCR, and TCRdb holds only the in-frame ones, with some missing. In the table there are about 140,000 clones, roughly 92% of which are singletons. This clonotype was obtained from an adult in good health. The sequencing used peripheral blood, collected on day 0 of AZD1222 vaccination.

The CDR3: CAIREAGSATDTQYF. The CDR3 coding sequence is TGTGCCATCCGGGAGGCGGGATCCGCCACAGATACGCAGTATTTT. V gene TRBV10-3 combines with J gene TRBJ2-3; 7 bases fit TRBD2. Germline V gives CDR1 ENHRY, CDR2 SYGVKD. V shed 8 bases, J shed 2 bases, and the junction held 10 bases outside the gene matches. This CDR3 is 15 amino acids long.